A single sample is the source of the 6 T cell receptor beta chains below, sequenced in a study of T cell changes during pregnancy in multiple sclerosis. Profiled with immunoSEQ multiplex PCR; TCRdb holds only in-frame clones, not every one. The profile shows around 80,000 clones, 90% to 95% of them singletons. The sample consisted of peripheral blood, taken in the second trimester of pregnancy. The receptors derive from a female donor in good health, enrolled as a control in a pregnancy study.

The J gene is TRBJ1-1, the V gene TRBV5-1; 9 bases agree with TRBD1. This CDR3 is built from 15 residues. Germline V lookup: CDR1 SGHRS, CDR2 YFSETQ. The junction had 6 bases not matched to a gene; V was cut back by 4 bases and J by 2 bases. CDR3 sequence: CASSPWTGVNTEAFF. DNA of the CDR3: TGCGCCAGCAGCCCCTGGACAGGGGTCAACACTGAAGCTTTCTTT.

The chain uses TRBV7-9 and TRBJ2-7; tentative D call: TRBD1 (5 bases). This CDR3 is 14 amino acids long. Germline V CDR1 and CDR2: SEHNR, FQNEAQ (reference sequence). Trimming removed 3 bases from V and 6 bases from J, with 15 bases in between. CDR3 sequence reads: CASSLGHHESEQYF. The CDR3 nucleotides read TGTGCCAGCAGCTTGGGGCATCATGAGAGCGAGCAGTACTTC.

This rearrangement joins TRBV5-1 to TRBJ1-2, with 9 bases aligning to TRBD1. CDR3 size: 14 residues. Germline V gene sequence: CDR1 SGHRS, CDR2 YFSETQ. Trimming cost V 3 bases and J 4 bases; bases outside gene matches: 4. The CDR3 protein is CASSSRTGAYGYTF. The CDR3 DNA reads TGCGCCAGCAGCTCCCGGACAGGGGCCTATGGCTACACCTTC. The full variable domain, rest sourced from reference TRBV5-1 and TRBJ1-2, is KAGVTQTPRYLIKTRGQQVTLSCSPISGHRSVSWYQQTPGQGLQFLFEYFSETQRNKGNFPGRFSGRQFSNSRSEMNVSTLELGDSALYLCASSSRTGAYGYTFGSGTRLTVV.

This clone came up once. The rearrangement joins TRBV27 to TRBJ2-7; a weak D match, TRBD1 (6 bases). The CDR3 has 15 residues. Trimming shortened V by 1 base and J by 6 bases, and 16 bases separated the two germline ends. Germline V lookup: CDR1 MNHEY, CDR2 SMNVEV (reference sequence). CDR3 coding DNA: TGTGCCAGCAGTTTATTGGACAGTTCCCATGGCGAGCAGTACTTC. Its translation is CASSLLDSSHGEQYF.

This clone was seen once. The CDR3 loop is CASSVATGFNTGELFF. The CDR3 DNA sequence: TGTGCCAGCAGCGTAGCAACGGGATTTAACACCGGGGAGCTGTTTTTT. J is TRBJ2-2 and V is TRBV9; D is possibly TRBD2 (5 bases). The germline CDR1 and CDR2 sequences are SGDLS and YYNGEE. This CDR3 is built from 16 residues. Trimming removed 0 bases from V and 2 bases from J, with 11 bases in between.

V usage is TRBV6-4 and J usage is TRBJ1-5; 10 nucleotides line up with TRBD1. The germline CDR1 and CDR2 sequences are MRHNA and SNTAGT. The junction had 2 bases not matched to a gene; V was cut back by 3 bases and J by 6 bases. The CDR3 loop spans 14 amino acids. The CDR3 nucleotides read TGTGCCAGCAGTGATGGGACAGGGGCTCAGCCCCAGCATTTT. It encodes CASSDGTGAQPQHF.